Listed below are T cell receptor beta chains from one sample, sequenced in a study of identical twins. TCRdb recomputed calls from the 5' RACE reads with MiXCR, one row per CDR3 protein. This repertoire shows a few hundred thousand distinct CDR3 sequences, 9.5% to 10% found once; its top ten account for 2.5% to 3.5%. A further study also used this sample, focusing on yellow fever vaccine responses in identical twins.

Sequencing used PBMCs. The receptors shown here come from a woman between 18 and 29 years old in good health. Both conserved end residues are trimmed from each CDR3. The order of the fields is CDR3 protein, clone size, J gene, V gene. Rows give clone size only sometimes, using once, few, many, or a class for an expanded clone.

CDR3: ASSQRVQKETQY
size: few
J: TRBJ2-5
V: TRBV3-1

CDR3: SARGTTGTWTGVNEQF
size: .
J: TRBJ2-1
V: TRBV20-1

CDR3: ASSLTGDLTRAF
size: many
J: TRBJ1-1
V: TRBV9

CDR3: ASREAAADTQY
size: .
J: TRBJ2-3
V: TRBV6-1

CDR3: ASSELSQGGTQY
size: many
J: TRBJ2-5
V: TRBV25-1

CDR3: ASSLSRGGNSPLH
size: .
J: TRBJ1-6
V: TRBV12-3/TRBV12-4

CDR3: ASRDPGSGYNEQF
size: many
J: TRBJ2-1
V: TRBV6-1

CDR3: ASSYRGGPNDEQF
size: few
J: TRBJ2-1
V: TRBV6-5

CDR3: ASSRTGGIYGYT
size: many
J: TRBJ1-2
V: TRBV27

CDR3: ASTRGRQPMSYEQY
size: few
J: TRBJ2-7
V: TRBV5-1

CDR3: AISSTGELF
size: few
J: TRBJ2-2
V: TRBV10-3

CDR3: SAGQGHDQETQY
size: many
J: TRBJ2-5
V: TRBV20-1

CDR3: ASTPDGALAKNIQY
size: .
J: TRBJ2-4
V: TRBV27

CDR3: ASSLAGVNIQY
size: many
J: TRBJ2-4
V: TRBV12-3/TRBV12-4

CDR3: ASSSGQYYNEQF
size: .
J: TRBJ2-1
V: TRBV7-9

CDR3: ASSVNRERFTEAF
size: .
J: TRBJ1-1
V: TRBV6-1

CDR3: ASSYITGELF
size: few
J: TRBJ2-2
V: TRBV6-2/TRBV6-3

CDR3: ASSPRNLYTDTQY
size: few
J: TRBJ2-3
V: TRBV11-1

CDR3: ASSLAEPENNEKLF
size: few
J: TRBJ1-4
V: TRBV11-3

CDR3: ASNSLDEQF
size: few
J: TRBJ2-1
V: TRBV25-1

CDR3: ATSRGGTGTDTQY
size: few
J: TRBJ2-3
V: TRBV10-3

CDR3: SAFRTGLPETQY
size: .
J: TRBJ2-5
V: TRBV20-1

CDR3: ASSSSAIGVFGNTIY
size: few
J: TRBJ1-3
V: TRBV11-2

CDR3: SARSSVSYEQY
size: few
J: TRBJ2-7
V: TRBV20-1

CDR3: ASSLQLAGERTYEQY
size: .
J: TRBJ2-7
V: TRBV5-1

CDR3: ASSPGTSGMLLNEQF
size: .
J: TRBJ2-1
V: TRBV5-1

CDR3: ASSRGPAGVNEQF
size: .
J: TRBJ2-1
V: TRBV7-8

CDR3: SVVGGLNTEAF
size: .
J: TRBJ1-1
V: TRBV29-1

CDR3: ASRTGTLNSPLH
size: .
J: TRBJ1-6
V: TRBV5-1

CDR3: SADAALASTDTQY
size: few
J: TRBJ2-3
V: TRBV20-1

CDR3: ASSLDLVTEAF
size: many
J: TRBJ1-1
V: TRBV11-2

CDR3: ASSETGFTDTQY
size: few
J: TRBJ2-3
V: TRBV18

CDR3: ASSLIGANEQF
size: .
J: TRBJ2-1
V: TRBV7-8

CDR3: ASSAGEPYSSYNEQF
size: many
J: TRBJ2-1
V: TRBV9

CDR3: ATSRTSYTDTQY
size: few
J: TRBJ2-3
V: TRBV24-1

CDR3: ASSFVRGSGEKLF
size: .
J: TRBJ1-4
V: TRBV7-2